This T cell receptor beta chain came from a study of blood T cell repertoires in COVID-19. Clones were read by immunoSEQ multiplex PCR, and TCRdb kept only the in-frame ones, dropping some. The sample carries more than 20,000 clones, about 73% recorded once. The CDR3 is made up of 15 amino acids. Germline V gives CDR1 MNHEY, CDR2 SMNVEV (reference sequence). J gave up 3 bases and V 0 bases, and 5 bases lay outside the gene matches. The chain links TRBV27 to TRBJ2-7, with 7 bases fitting TRBD1. This clonotype was obtained from a human donor in a cohort sampled during active or convalescent COVID-19. Sequencing input: peripheral blood. This CDR3 is CASSLSGTAYYEQYF. CDR3 sequence (DNA): TGTGCCAGCAGTTTATCCGGGACAGCTTACTACGAGCAGTACTTC.